The 8 T cell receptor beta chains below were found in one sample sequenced in a study of T cell responses to AZD1222 COVID-19 vaccine. The method was immunoSEQ multiplex PCR; TCRdb's version includes in-frame clones alone and lacks a portion of them. The sample lists about 190,000 clones; approximately 91% were seen once. Sample: peripheral blood, taken on day 0 of AZD1222 vaccination. All receptors derive from an adult in good health.

This chain joins TRBV15 and TRBJ2-3; no firm D call. This CDR3 region has 15 residues. The germline gives CDR1 LNHNV, CDR2 YYDKDF (reference sequence). Trimming removed 5 bases from V and 0 bases from J, with 12 bases in between. CDR3 in amino acids: CATSGPPRSTDTQYF. The CDR3 DNA sequence: TGTGCCACCAGCGGACCCCCGAGAAGCACAGATACGCAGTATTTT. Drawing the rest from reference TRBV15 and TRBJ2-3, the complete variable domain is DAMVIQNPRYQVTQFGKPVTLSCSQTLNHNVMYWYQQKSSQAPKLLFHYYDKDFNNEADTPDNFQSRRPNTSFCFLDIRSPGLGDTAMYLCATSGPPRSTDTQYFGPGTRLTVL.

CDR3 sequence (DNA): TGTGCCAGCAGCTTGGTTGTGGATTCACCCCTCCACTTT. Protein: CASSLVVDSPLHF. V and J are TRBV11-2 and TRBJ1-6, with D uncertain. Trimming left V 3 bases short and J 8 bases short, with 8 bases between. There are 13 residues in the CDR3. CDR1 is SGHAT and CDR2 is FQNNGV in the germline V gene.

This chain connects TRBV27 to TRBJ1-5, with a tentative D call TRBD1 (5 bases). V lost 1 base, J lost 1 base, and 8 bases lay in between. This CDR3 has 15 residues. Germline CDR1 MNHEY, CDR2 SMNVEV (reference sequence). The CDR3 sequence is CASSLLGGSNQPQHF. CDR3 bases: TGTGCCAGCAGTTTATTGGGGGGAAGCAATCAGCCCCAGCATTTT.

The rearrangement uses TRBV9 and TRBJ2-3; a weak D match, TRBD1 (5 bases). CDR3 length: 15 amino acids. The germline gives CDR1 SGDLS, CDR2 YYNGEE. V lost 3 bases, J lost 0 bases, and 11 bases lay in between. The CDR3 region is CASSARRVSTDTQYF. For the CDR3, the DNA is TGTGCCAGCAGCGCCCGCAGGGTTAGCACAGATACGCAGTATTTT. Looking up the rest from reference TRBV9 and TRBJ2-3 gives the full variable domain: DSGVTQTPKHLITATGQRVTLRCSPRSGDLSVYWYQQSLDQGLQFLIQYYNGEERAKGNILERFSAQQFPDLHSELNLSSLELGDSALYFCASSARRVSTDTQYFGPGTRLTVL.

This chain connects TRBV5-1 to TRBJ1-1; TRBD1 matches 9 bases. The junction had 4 bases not matched to a gene; V was cut back by 4 bases and J by 3 bases. The germline V gene encodes CDR1 SGHRS and CDR2 YFSETQ. The CDR3 is 14 residues long. CDR3 in amino acids: CASSADRGDTEAFF. In DNA form, the CDR3 reads TGCGCCAGCAGCGCCGACAGGGGGGACACTGAAGCTTTCTTT.

The chain joins TRBV2 to TRBJ1-4; D unclear. The CDR3 is 15 amino acids. From germline, CDR1 is SNHLY and CDR2 FYNNEI. V lost 5 bases and J lost 8, with 18 bases in between. The CDR3 here is CASSRGVASEEKLFF. In DNA form, the CDR3 reads TGTGCCAGCAGTCGCGGAGTGGCTTCAGAAGAAAAACTGTTTTTT.

This clone appeared a few times. Other DNA sequences in the sample encode the same CDR3. The gene calls are TRBV6-5 and TRBJ2-7; D uncertain. Germline assignment: CDR1 MNHEY and CDR2 SVGAGI. Trimming pared 5 bases from V and 0 bases from J, leaving 11 bases between. This CDR3 is built from 14 residues. The CDR3 loop reads CASSRTASSYEQYF. The CDR3 nucleotides are TGTGCCAGCAGTCGGACGGCCAGCTCCTACGAGCAGTACTTC.

This clone showed up just once. The rearrangement links TRBV2 to TRBJ1-3; D is perhaps TRBD1 (6 bases). Germline V lookup: CDR1 SNHLY, CDR2 FYNNEI. Trimming left V 6 bases short and J 0 bases short, with 15 bases between. The CDR3 loop spans 16 amino acids. As DNA, the CDR3 is TGTGCCAGCAGGGATCCGGGACACATCTCTGGAAACACCATATATTTT. It codes for CASRDPGHISGNTIYF.